This TCR beta chain emerged from a study of blood T cell repertoires in COVID-19. Study-level background: Samples of COVID-19 (acute and convalescent) were obtained from the United States, Italy and Spain. PBMCs, B-cell-depleted T cells, or T cells were the source of the cDNA or gDNA that made up the material.

The table lists this clone with a count of one. Authors' methods: Using reference gene primer amplification, nucleated cell counts were estimated. Method: immunoSEQ multiplex PCR; TCRdb's copy keeps in-frame clones and lacks some. D and trimming were read from the DNA, whereas the V and J calls and clone size are those reported in that table. This sample yields more than 85,000 clones, of which around 81% are seen a single time; 8.5% to 9.5% belongs to the top ten. Germline V gives CDR1 ENHRY, CDR2 SYGVKD. The CDR3 sequence is 13 residues long. V gave up 8 bases and J gave up 4 bases; unmatched junction bases: 5.

The receptor was isolated from a woman between 65 and 79 years old with acute or convalescent COVID-19. The chain combines TRBV10-3 with TRBJ2-3; TRBD2 matches 8 bases. Material for sequencing was peripheral blood. The CDR3 protein is CAISGGGSDTQYF. The CDR3 nucleotides are TGTGCCATCTCAGGCGGGGGGTCAGATACGCAGTATTTT.